This T cell receptor beta chain was recovered during a study of metastatic and nonmetastatic thyroid tumors. The overall study: Blood and tumor or nodule tissue repertoires from malignant and benign thyroid patients were compared.

This clone was seen only a few times. Its antigen is currently unknown. This may arise from a read error, as a much more abundant clone is one base away. Notes on the study in general: Significantly higher TCR beta diversity was reportedly seen in malignant thyroid tumors than benign nodules, in blood and tumor.

V trimming: 3 bases; J trimming: 8 bases; junction bases outside the gene matches: 6. Germline V CDR1 and CDR2: SQVTM, ANQGSEA. The CDR3 runs to 12 residues. Original processing notes: Clinicopathological groups of papillary thyroid cancer showed CDR3 differences that were used to build a distant-metastasis classifier. MiXCR was used by TCRdb to re-call the PCR reads. TCRdb's processing, not the authors', yielded these V and J calls. The sample lists approximately 58,000 clones, approximately 20% occurring once. Nobody among the patients had been given any treatment before thyroid surgery. This TCR derives from a female donor with papillary thyroid cancer or a benign thyroid nodule (not recorded which). Some clones in this sample may be carry-over from other donors' samples. The sequencing input was blood. The J gene is TRBJ1-2, the V gene TRBV29-1, with 7 bases aligning to TRBD1. CDR3 coding DNA: TGCAGCGTTGAGAGACGACAGGGAGGCTACACCTTC. This gives the protein CSVERRQGGYTF.